These 22 T cell receptor beta chains were all obtained from the same sample, sequenced in a study of shared clonotypes between healthy human individuals. Generated by immunoSEQ multiplex PCR, the TCRdb table keeps only in-frame clones and is missing some. In the table there are hundreds of thousands of clones, around four fifths of which are singletons. Sequencing input: memory CD4+ T cells sorted from blood. Subset defined: CD45RA-negative fraction. All receptors come from a woman aged 25 to 45 in good health.

The sample holds one count of this clone. The chain couples TRBV6-5 to TRBJ1-2; D is uncertain. CDR1 is MNHEY, CDR2 SVGAGI, per germline. V lost 7 bases to trimming and J lost 8 bases, with 17 bases between them. CDR3 length: 13 amino acids. The CDR3 DNA sequence: TGTGCCAGCACTCCGGCGGGTTCGACGGGCTACACCTTC. It translates to CASTPAGSTGYTF.

The table lists this clone with a few counts. The rearrangement joins TRBV4-2 to TRBJ1-5; the D gene is possibly TRBD1 (6 bases). Trimming removed 0 bases from V and 1 base from J, with 16 bases in between. CDR3 length: 18 residues. Germline loops: CDR1 LGHNA, CDR2 YNFKEQ. The CDR3 protein is CASSQEILTGISNQPQHF. The CDR3 DNA reads TGTGCCAGCAGCCAAGAAATTCTGACAGGTATCAGCAATCAGCCCCAGCATTTT.

About this clone: The identical CDR3 is also encoded by other nucleotide sequences in the sample. This chain uses TRBV28 with TRBJ1-2; 7 bases fit TRBD1. Germline CDR1 reads MDHEN; CDR2 reads SYDVKM. The CDR3 sequence is 15 residues long. The V segment lost 2 bases and the J segment 0 bases; nucleotides outside the gene matches: 3. CDR3 in DNA: TGTGCCAGCAGTTTACCTGGGACAGCTAACTATGGCTACACCTTC. Encoded protein: CASSLPGTANYGYTF.

On this clone itself: Distinct nucleotide sequences in the sample also encode this CDR3. The CDR3 is CASSPAANTEAFF. CDR3 nucleotides: TGTGCCAGCTCACCAGCTGCGAACACTGAAGCTTTCTTT. V usage is TRBV18 and J usage is TRBJ1-1; unclear D gene. CDR3 length: 13 residues. Germline V gives CDR1 KGHSH, CDR2 LQKENI. Trimming took off 2 bases at V and 1 base at J, with 5 bases between the two ends.

This clone was counted between two and nine times. This rearrangement joins TRBV28 to TRBJ1-2, with no clear D. Looked up from germline, CDR1 is MDHEN and CDR2 is SYDVKM. Trimming removed 6 bases at V and 5 bases at J, with 10 bases between. This CDR3 region has 12 residues. The CDR3 nucleotides are TGTGCCAGCAGAAACGTTCCTTATGGCTACACCTTC. Translated: CASRNVPYGYTF.

This clone was seen only once. The chain recombines TRBV6-5 with TRBJ1-5, with 9 bases that match TRBD1. Germline V CDR1 and CDR2: MNHEY, SVGAGI. The trim removed 6 bases at V and 6 bases at J, leaving 6 bases unmatched. The CDR3 is 14 residues long. The CDR3, as DNA: TGTGCCAGCAGCAGGGACAGGGATCCTCAGCCCCAGCATTTT. As protein: CASSRDRDPQPQHF.

V and J are TRBV14 and TRBJ1-1; D is undetermined. The V end was cut by 5 bases, the J end by 0 bases, with 16 bases between. Germline CDR1 is SGHDN and CDR2 is FVKESK. This CDR3 comprises 16 residues. The CDR3 bases are TGTGCCAGCAGCATGGCCTCCCTCCCCTTGAACACTGAAGCTTTCTTT. Amino acids: CASSMASLPLNTEAFF.

V gene TRBV30 combines with J gene TRBJ2-1, with 7 bases matching TRBD2. The length of the CDR3 is 14 residues. With V trimmed by 2 bases and J by 2 bases, 3 bases remained unmatched. Germline V CDR1 and CDR2: GTSNPN, SVGIG (reference sequence). Written as DNA, the CDR3 is TGTGCCTGGAGTACTCTAGCGGCCTACAATGAGCAGTTCTTC. It encodes CAWSTLAAYNEQFF.

This clone was recorded only once. The chain uses TRBV5-1 and TRBJ1-1, with D hard to call. Trimming took 4 bases from V and 3 from J, leaving 19 bases between them. The CDR3 runs 16 residues. Germline-derived CDR1 and CDR2 are SGHRS and YFSETQ. DNA of the CDR3: TGCGCCAGCAGCCCACCAACCTGGGGTGTCGACACTGAAGCTTTCTTT. It encodes CASSPPTWGVDTEAFF.

The chain has TRBV6-1 and TRBJ1-2; perhaps TRBD1 as D (6 bases). V lost 6 bases and J lost 2, with 16 bases in between. CDR1 is MNHNS, CDR2 SASEGT, per germline. This CDR3 region has 15 residues. CDR3 in amino acids: CASRQTGQENYGYTF. The DNA for the CDR3 is TGTGCCAGCAGACAAACGGGACAAGAGAACTATGGCTACACCTTC.

This chain links TRBV11-2 with TRBJ1-4, with 9 bases fitting TRBD1. V was pared by 2 bases and J by 14 bases, with 3 bases of the junction left unmatched. In germline, CDR1 is SGHAT, CDR2 FQNNGV. The CDR3 extends over 12 amino acids. CDR3 DNA sequence: TGTGCCAGCAGCTTAATAGGGACAGGGCTGTTTTTT. Its translation: CASSLIGTGLFF.

The genes are TRBV7-9 and TRBJ2-7; D unresolved. This CDR3 spans 15 amino acids. V gave up 3 bases and J gave up 2 bases, with 14 bases separating them. Germline V gene data show CDR1 as SEHNR and CDR2 as FQNEAQ (reference sequence). CDR3 amino acids: CASSFPYRAAYEQYF. The CDR3 DNA reads TGTGCCAGCAGCTTCCCTTACCGGGCTGCCTACGAGCAGTACTTC. Looking up the rest from reference TRBV7-9 and TRBJ2-7 gives the full variable domain: DTGVSQNPRHKITKRGQNVTFRCDPISEHNRLYWYRQTLGQGPEFLTYFQNEAQLEKSRLLSDRFSAERPKGSFSTLEIQRTEQGDSAMYLCASSFPYRAAYEQYFGPGTRLTVT.

The chain combines TRBV15 with TRBJ2-6; D possibly corresponds to TRBD2 (5 bases). The CDR3 runs to 18 residues. V was cut by 0 bases and J by 0 bases, with 12 bases left in between. Germline loops: CDR1 LNHNV, CDR2 YYDKDF (reference sequence). CDR3 bases: TGTGCCACCAGCAGAGATCTGGGAGATTCCTCTGGGGCCAACGTCCTGACTTTC. Translated: CATSRDLGDSSGANVLTF.

The V gene is TRBV6-5, the J gene TRBJ1-4; a possible D gene is TRBD1 (6 bases). This CDR3 has 15 residues. Germline CDR1 MNHEY, CDR2 SVGAGI. Trimming cost V 4 bases and J 5 bases, with 14 bases left between them. The CDR3 bases are TGTGCCAGCAGTTTCCAGGGGCAGACAAATGAAAAACTGTTTTTT. This sequence encodes CASSFQGQTNEKLFF.

The chain is built from TRBV2 and TRBJ2-3; 8 nucleotides match TRBD1. This CDR3 region has 16 residues. Per the germline V gene, CDR1 is SNHLY and CDR2 is FYNNEI. The junction had 11 bases not matched to a gene; V was cut back by 4 bases and J by 5 bases. CDR3 loop: CASSVRFGQGGDTQYF. In DNA form, the CDR3 reads TGTGCCAGCAGTGTACGCTTCGGACAGGGAGGAGATACGCAGTATTTT.

This chain links TRBV10-2 with TRBJ2-5; 7 nucleotides align to TRBD2. Germline V lookup: CDR1 WSHSY, CDR2 SAAADI. The CDR3 has 13 amino acids. V lost 7 bases, J lost 2 bases, and 4 bases stayed unmatched. The CDR3 reads CASKRDPQETQYF. The CDR3 DNA reads as TGCGCCAGCAAGCGGGACCCTCAAGAGACCCAGTACTTC.

The V and J genes are TRBV6-5 and TRBJ1-2, with D perhaps TRBD1 (5 bases). The CDR3 length is 16 residues. The germline V gene encodes CDR1 MNHEY and CDR2 SVGAGI. V gave up 0 bases and J gave up 4 bases, with 15 bases separating them. The CDR3 nucleotides read TGTGCCAGCAGTTACTCGAGTAGGGGCAACGGCTATGGCTACACCTTC. Its translation is CASSYSSRGNGYGYTF.

In its sample, this clone was seen a few times. The rearrangement links TRBV10-3 to TRBJ1-1; 12 bases map to TRBD1. The CDR3 runs to 16 residues. Germline CDR1 reads ENHRY; CDR2 reads SYGVKD. Unmatched junction bases numbered 11, after V lost 11 bases and J lost 1 base. The CDR3 DNA sequence: TGTGCCGTTGCGTCGGGACAGGGGGCCTCGAACACTGAAGCTTTCTTT. It translates to CAVASGQGASNTEAFF.

This clone has at least ten counts. The chain uses TRBV2 and TRBJ2-3; 8 nucleotides agree with TRBD2. This CDR3 comprises 14 residues. Germline trimming cut 5 bases from V and 2 bases from J; bases unmatched to any gene: 3. Germline V CDR1 and CDR2: SNHLY, FYNNEI. The CDR3, as DNA: TGTGCCAGCAGTAGCGGGAGTAACACAGATACGCAGTATTTT. Its protein product is CASSSGSNTDTQYF.

The V and J genes are TRBV15 and TRBJ1-2, with D perhaps TRBD1 (6 bases). From germline, CDR1 is LNHNV and CDR2 YYDKDF (reference sequence). V was cut by 8 bases and J by 4 bases, with 23 bases left in between. The CDR3 spans 16 residues. CDR3 sequence reads: CATGGPAGSQVYGYTF. The CDR3 DNA reads as TGTGCCACCGGGGGGCCAGCAGGAAGTCAAGTCTATGGCTACACCTTC.

J is TRBJ2-1 and V is TRBV12-5; TRBD2 matches 8 bases. The CDR3 runs to 19 residues. Germline loops: CDR1 LGHNT, CDR2 FRNRAP. Trimming at V came to 4 bases and at J to 3 bases, leaving 17 bases not matched to a gene. The CDR3 loop reads CASGSPAGGGRSSYNEQFF. The CDR3 region has the DNA TGTGCTAGTGGTTCCCCTGCGGGGGGAGGGCGTAGTAGCTACAATGAGCAGTTCTTC.

This clone occurred many times. The chain has TRBV7-9 and TRBJ1-1, with D perhaps TRBD1 (5 bases). The CDR3 has 13 residues. Germline V lookup: CDR1 SEHNR, CDR2 FQNEAQ (reference sequence). Trimming took off 7 bases at V and 0 bases at J, with 9 bases between the two ends. CDR3 sequence: CASTGGVNTEAFF. CDR3 in DNA: TGTGCCAGCACGGGGGGAGTGAACACTGAAGCTTTCTTT.